This entry lists 32 T cell receptor beta chains sequenced from one sample in a study of early T cells in non-severe SARS-CoV-2 infection (dated by TCRdb to the early 2020s). The protocol used for the library was 5' RACE. The instrument was a NextSeq 500. TCRdb cleaned the public reads at Q25 with fastp, built clones with MiXCR and kept in-frame beta chains. CDR3 protein duplicates are merged, each entry listing the most common genes and DNA. In this sample the table shows fewer than 80,000 distinct CDR3 sequences, roughly 4.9% of which occur a single time. The ten largest clones represent 3.6% of the sample. This sample comprised whole blood, obtained at baseline. The receptors were gathered from an adult who was a healthcare worker with PCR-confirmed SARS-CoV-2 infection or an uninfected control (not recorded which). The donor label of this sample is uncertain.

This clonotype was seen a handful of times. The chain links TRBV28 to TRBJ1-6; D call uncertain. V shed 7 bases and J shed 5 bases, with 15 bases lying between them. The CDR3 is made up of 15 amino acids. Germline CDR1 is MDHEN and CDR2 is SYDVKM. In DNA form, the CDR3 reads TGTGCCAGCACCGCTCCCCGGGGAAATAATTCACCCCTCCACTTT. Translation: CASTAPRGNNSPLHF.

This clonotype was observed at least ten times. The chain employs TRBV4-3 and TRBJ2-3, with D unclear. V was shortened by 1 base and J by 4 bases, with 6 bases between the two germline ends. Germline V lookup: CDR1 LGHNA, CDR2 YSLEER. CDR3 size: 13 residues. DNA for the CDR3: TGCGCCAGCAGCCAAGTTAGGGCAGATACGCAGTATTTT. Protein sequence: CASSQVRADTQYF.

The chain combines TRBV7-2 with TRBJ2-1; TRBD2 matches 9 bases. CDR3 length: 18 amino acids. J gave up 0 bases and V 0 bases, and 6 bases lay outside the gene matches. Per the germline V gene, CDR1 is SGHTA and CDR2 is FQGNSA. The CDR3 DNA reads as TGTGCCAGCAGCTTAGCGACCAGCGGGGGGTTCTCCTACAATGAGCAGTTCTTC. Translated: CASSLATSGGFSYNEQFF. Together with reference TRBV7-2 and TRBJ2-1, the CDR3 gives the full variable domain: GAGVSQSPSNKVTEKGKDVELRCDPISGHTALYWYRQSLGQGLEFLIYFQGNSAPDKSGLPSDRFSAERTGGSVSTLTIQRTQQEDSAVYLCASSLATSGGFSYNEQFFGPGTRLTVL.

This clonotype was counted many times. The chain couples TRBV6-5 to TRBJ1-6, with a tentative D call TRBD1 (6 bases). CDR3 length: 13 amino acids. The germline V gene encodes CDR1 MNHEY and CDR2 SVGAGI. Trimming pared 8 bases from V and 4 bases from J, leaving 9 bases between. CDR3 DNA: TGTGCCAGCCGAGGACAGTATAATTCACCCCTCCACTTT. It encodes CASRGQYNSPLHF.

This clonotype has a count of ten or more. The chain is built from TRBV7-3 and TRBJ2-1; 8 bases align to TRBD2. Per germline, CDR1 SGHTA and CDR2 FQGTGA. Trimming took 5 bases from V and 2 from J; bases not matched to a gene: 11. The CDR3 consists of 17 residues. The CDR3 spells CASSPGVAGGAYNEQFF. In nucleotides, the CDR3 is TGTGCCAGCAGCCCCGGGGTCGCGGGGGGTGCCTACAATGAGCAGTTCTTC.

The chain uses TRBV12-3 or TRBV12-4 and TRBJ2-7; tentatively, D is TRBD1 (5 bases). The CDR3 length is 16 residues. Trimming shortened V by 3 bases and J by 2 bases, and 17 bases separated the two germline ends. CDR3 in amino acids: CASSLGIAKGAYEQYF. CDR3 coding DNA: TGTGCCAGCAGTTTGGGGATTGCGAAAGGGGCCTACGAGCAGTACTTC.

This clonotype has more than one count but fewer than ten. The V call is TRBV18, the J call TRBJ1-5, with 12 bases that match TRBD1. The CDR3 extends over 16 amino acids. V lost 5 bases, J lost 6 bases, and 8 bases stayed unmatched. Per the germline V gene, CDR1 is KGHSH and CDR2 is LQKENI. The CDR3 protein is CASSGNRDRGPQPQHF. The CDR3, as DNA: TGTGCCAGCTCAGGCAACCGGGACAGGGGGCCTCAGCCCCAGCATTTT.

This clonotype occurred a few times. This chain links TRBV10-3 with TRBJ1-1; D gene uncertain. V was trimmed by 3 bases and J by 4 bases, leaving 12 bases between them. This CDR3 contains 14 residues. Germline CDR1 ENHRY, CDR2 SYGVKD. The CDR3: CAISDFPTPTEAFF. The CDR3 region has the DNA TGTGCCATCAGTGATTTCCCGACGCCCACTGAAGCTTTCTTT.

The rearrangement links TRBV29-1 to TRBJ2-1, with D perhaps matching TRBD1 or TRBD2 (6 bases each). V was pared by 7 bases and J by 8 bases, with 12 bases between. The germline CDR1 and CDR2 sequences are SQVTM and ANQGSEA. The CDR3 loop spans 11 amino acids. The CDR3 nucleotides read TGCAGCGCCGAGGGGGGTGATGAGCAGTTCTTC. Protein: CSAEGGDEQFF.

This clonotype showed up many times. J is TRBJ1-1 and V is TRBV5-4; D call uncertain. This CDR3 region has 16 residues. With 1 base removed from V and 4 bases from J, the gap between germline ends came to 17 bases. Looked up from germline, CDR1 is SGHNT and CDR2 is YYREEE (reference sequence). The CDR3 DNA sequence: TGTGCCAGCAGCTTGCGGTCGGCAGCTTGGGCCACTGAAGCTTTCTTT. It yields the protein CASSLRSAAWATEAFF.

This clonotype appeared many times. The rearrangement links TRBV11-2 to TRBJ2-1; perhaps TRBD1 as D (5 bases). Germline loops: CDR1 SGHAT, CDR2 FQNNGV. The CDR3 is 13 residues long. V was clipped by 3 bases and J by 4 bases, with 7 bases between them. In nucleotides, the CDR3 is TGTGCCAGCAGCTTGACAGTGTACAATGAGCAGTTCTTC. This sequence encodes CASSLTVYNEQFF.

This clonotype appeared many times. V gene TRBV20-1 combines with J gene TRBJ2-1, with 12 positions matching TRBD2. The V segment lost 3 bases and the J segment 4 bases; nucleotides outside the gene matches: 10. The CDR3 extends over 17 amino acids. The germline V gene has CDR1 DFQATT and CDR2 SNEGSKA (reference sequence). CDR3 sequence reads: CSASLTSSGGAYNEQFF. CDR3 DNA: TGCAGTGCTAGCCTTACTTCTAGCGGGGGGGCTTACAATGAGCAGTTCTTC.

This clonotype was seen only a few times. This chain connects TRBV9 to TRBJ2-7; no firm D call. The CDR3 is made up of 14 amino acids. V shed 0 bases and J shed 2 bases, with 9 bases lying between them. CDR1 and CDR2 from the germline V gene are SGDLS and YYNGEE. The CDR3 loop is CASSVGTAAYEQYF. The CDR3 DNA sequence: TGTGCCAGCAGCGTAGGGACCGCTGCCTACGAGCAGTACTTC.

This clonotype was counted only a few times. The rearrangement joins TRBV6-6 to TRBJ1-6, with D maybe TRBD1 (6 bases). The length of the CDR3 is 15 residues. Germline CDR1 is MNHNY and CDR2 is SVGAGI (reference sequence). V lost 0 bases and J lost 10, with 13 bases in between. The CDR3 is CASSYSRGAGSPLHF. In nucleotides, the CDR3 is TGTGCCAGCAGTTACTCGAGGGGGGCCGGGTCACCCCTCCACTTT.

This clonotype was seen a few times. The J gene is TRBJ1-2, the V gene TRBV5-5; 10 bases agree with TRBD1. V gave up 4 bases and J gave up 1 base; unmatched junction bases: 7. The CDR3 has 16 amino acids. CDR1 is SGHKS and CDR2 is YYEKEE in the germline V gene (reference sequence). The CDR3 DNA is TGTGCCAGCAGCCCGGGACAGGGGACCTTTAACTATGGCTACACCTTC. Translating gives CASSPGQGTFNYGYTF. Full variable domain (outside the CDR3, taken from reference TRBV5-5 and TRBJ1-2): DAGVTQSPTHLIKTRGQQVTLRCSPISGHKSVSWYQQVLGQGPQFIFQYYEKEERGRGNFPDRFSARQFPNYSSELNVNALLLGDSALYLCASSPGQGTFNYGYTFGSGTRLTVV.

This clonotype was counted a few times. The J gene is TRBJ2-6, the V gene TRBV10-3; D uncertain. V was cut by 10 bases and J by 0 bases, with 16 bases left in between. This CDR3 is 16 amino acids long. CDR1 ENHRY and CDR2 SYGVKD come from the germline V gene. CDR3 in amino acids: CATTIGGSSGANVLTF. CDR3 coding DNA: TGTGCCACAACTATCGGCGGTTCCTCTGGGGCCAACGTCCTGACTTTC.

This clonotype occurred many times. The CDR3 DNA reads as TGTGCCATCAGTGATGGTTCCCCGAGGCAGCCCCAGCATTTT. This codes for CAISDGSPRQPQHF. The V gene is TRBV10-3, the J gene TRBJ1-5; D not resolved. This CDR3 contains 14 residues. V was cut by 3 bases and J by 7 bases, with 13 bases left in between. Germline V gene data show CDR1 as ENHRY and CDR2 as SYGVKD.

CDR3 region: CASSSLRDYEQYF. The CDR3 DNA sequence: TGTGCCAGCAGTTCACTCCGGGACTACGAGCAGTACTTC. The chain recombines TRBV6-2 or TRBV6-3 with TRBJ2-7, with D perhaps TRBD2 (5 bases). Trimming removed 4 bases at V and 3 bases at J, with 10 bases between. CDR1 and CDR2 from the germline V gene are MNHEY and SVGEGT. The CDR3 has 13 residues.

At least ten counts were recorded for this clonotype. The rearrangement links TRBV11-2 to TRBJ2-1, with 12 bases that match TRBD1. V lost 4 bases to trimming and J lost 8 bases; unmatched junction nucleotides: 12. CDR3 size: 17 residues. Germline values: CDR1 SGHAT, CDR2 FQNNGV. As DNA, the CDR3 is TGTGCCAGCAGCTCACTCCGGGACAGGGGGCGCATGCATGAGCAGTTCTTC. This translates into CASSSLRDRGRMHEQFF.

This clonotype was recorded many times. The rearrangement joins TRBV10-3 to TRBJ1-2; D may be TRBD1 (5 bases). The CDR3 consists of 14 residues. Germline V gene lookup returns CDR1 ENHRY and CDR2 SYGVKD. Trimming took off 2 bases at V and 8 bases at J, with 15 bases between the two ends. The DNA for the CDR3 is TGTGCCATCAGTGAGGCCCAGGGCATAGGCGGCTACACCTTC. Translating it yields CAISEAQGIGGYTF.

This clonotype was counted at least ten times. The J gene is TRBJ1-1, the V gene TRBV11-2; no clear D. The ends were cut back, 6 bases at V and 6 bases at J, with 11 bases in the middle. The CDR3 has 12 residues. Germline V gene sequence: CDR1 SGHAT, CDR2 FQNNGV. CDR3 DNA: TGTGCCAGCAGTGAGACCCAGCCTGAAGCTTTCTTT. It is translated as CASSETQPEAFF.

This clonotype was seen many times. This sequence joins TRBV7-9 and TRBJ2-5; weak D call: TRBD1 (6 bases). There are 12 residues in the CDR3. Looked up from germline, CDR1 is SEHNR and CDR2 is FQNEAQ (reference sequence). Trimming stripped 1 base from V and 10 bases from J, with 10 bases between. The CDR3 bases are TGTGCCAGCAGCTTAGAACAGGGAAGCCAGTACTTC. Amino acids: CASSLEQGSQYF.

This clonotype was detected many times. One end of the junction is discordant with germline, which a read error may explain. V and J are TRBV11-2 and TRBJ2-7; 11 bases align to TRBD1. The CDR3 contains 15 residues. From germline, CDR1 is SGHAT and CDR2 FQNNGV. Here the CDR3 reads CASSLDRDRGFEQYF. CDR3 nucleotides: TGTGCCAGCAGCCTAGACCGGGACAGGGGGTTCGAGCAGTACTTC. The whole variable domain, remainder taken from reference TRBV11-2 and TRBJ2-7, is EAGVAQSPRYKIIEKRQSVAFWCNPISGHATLYWYQQILGQGPKLLIQFQNNGVVDDSQLPKDRFSAERLKGVDSTLKIQPAKLEDSAVYLCASSLDRDRGFEQYFGPGTRLTVT.

This clonotype was observed a few times. V usage is TRBV7-6 and J usage is TRBJ2-7; 11 nucleotides match TRBD1. With V trimmed by 4 bases and J by 6 bases, 2 bases remained unmatched. CDR1 is SGHVS and CDR2 is FNYEAQ in the germline V gene. CDR3 length equals 13 residues. CDR3 sequence: CASSSGQGGEQYF. The CDR3 DNA reads as TGTGCCAGCAGCTCGGGACAGGGGGGCGAGCAGTACTTC.

This clonotype was seen many times. This chain joins TRBV6-2 or TRBV6-3 and TRBJ1-5; the D is unclear. V lost 6 bases and J 5 bases, leaving 17 bases between the germline ends. This CDR3 spans 15 amino acids. Germline V gene lookup returns CDR1 MNHEY and CDR2 SVGEGT. This CDR3 is CASRHRREIDQPQHF. As DNA, the CDR3 is TGTGCCAGCAGGCATCGACGAGAAATCGATCAGCCCCAGCATTTT.

There are a few counts of this clonotype. The rearrangement joins TRBV7-2 to TRBJ2-2; D not certain. V was cut by 5 bases and J by 2 bases, with 9 bases left in between. The CDR3 is made up of 14 amino acids. Germline V lookup: CDR1 SGHTA, CDR2 FQGNSA. Written as DNA, the CDR3 is TGTGCCAGCAGCCCCTGGACCAACACCGGGGAGCTGTTTTTT. As protein: CASSPWTNTGELFF.

The rearrangement joins TRBV28 to TRBJ2-3, with 11 bases fitting TRBD2. Unmatched junction bases numbered 9, after V lost 4 bases and J lost 6 bases. The CDR3 consists of 16 residues. Per germline, CDR1 MDHEN and CDR2 SYDVKM. CDR3 DNA sequence: TGTGCCAGCAGTTCGGCTTTAGCGGGGGGGCCGGATACGCAGTATTTT. Its protein is CASSSALAGGPDTQYF.

This clonotype has at least ten counts. The chain's CDR3 is CASSFPGHRNEQYF. CDR3 DNA: TGTGCCAGCAGTTTCCCAGGGCACCGGAACGAGCAGTACTTC. J is TRBJ2-7 and V is TRBV12-3 or TRBV12-4; tentative D call: TRBD1 (5 bases). With 3 bases removed from V and 5 bases from J, the gap between germline ends came to 14 bases. The CDR3 has 14 amino acids.

This clonotype was recorded many times. V and J are TRBV18 and TRBJ1-1; a weak D match, TRBD1 (5 bases). Germline CDR1 and CDR2: KGHSH and LQKENI. The CDR3 has 12 residues. The V and J ends lost 0 bases and 10 bases respectively, with 9 bases between them. The CDR3: CASSPPVGGAFF. For the CDR3, the DNA is TGTGCCAGCTCACCACCGGTGGGGGGAGCTTTCTTT.

This clonotype was counted ten times or more. The V call is TRBV29-1, the J call TRBJ2-5, with D unclear. The CDR3 is made up of 10 amino acids. Between the trimmed V and J ends, which lost 7 bases and 4 bases, there was a span of 7 bases. Germline assignment: CDR1 SQVTM and CDR2 ANQGSEA. The CDR3 DNA reads TGCAGCGGCACGGGAGAGACCCAGTACTTC. Its translation is CSGTGETQYF.

This clonotype has at least ten counts. CDR3 DNA: TGTGCCAGCTCACCACCGACAGGGACACAAGAGACCCAGTACTTC. Residues: CASSPPTGTQETQYF. The V call is TRBV18, the J call TRBJ2-5, with 7 nucleotides matching TRBD1. Trimming cost V 0 bases and J 2 bases; bases outside gene matches: 3. Germline V gene data show CDR1 as KGHSH and CDR2 as LQKENI. This CDR3 comprises 15 residues. Combining the CDR3 with reference TRBV18 and TRBJ2-5 gives the whole variable domain NAGVMQNPRHLVRRRGQEARLRCSPMKGHSHVYWYRQLPEEGLKFMVYLQKENIIDESGMPKERFSAEFPKEGPSILRIQQVVRGDSAAYFCASSPPTGTQETQYFGPGTRLLVL.

At least ten counts were recorded for this clonotype. The rearrangement links TRBV6-6 to TRBJ1-1; tentatively, D is TRBD1 (5 bases). This CDR3 comprises 13 residues. Germline loops: CDR1 MNHNY, CDR2 SVGAGI (reference sequence). Trimming stripped 6 bases from V and 1 base from J, with 9 bases between. CDR3 sequence: CASSYGGNTEAFF. Written as DNA, the CDR3 is TGTGCCAGCAGCTACGGGGGGAACACTGAAGCTTTCTTT.